One and the same sample provided the 11 T cell receptor beta chains below, sequenced in a study of blood T cells in healthy people across ages. Using a J-beta primer mix together with a sample-barcoded 5' primer, a second PCR was run for roughly 6 to 12 cycles. Via MiXCR, TCRdb re-called the 5' RACE reads, giving one row per CDR3 protein. Of approximately 800,000 distinct CDR3 sequences listed, 35% to 40% are singletons. Sequenced sample: blood. The origin of the receptors is a man aged 18 to 29 in good health.

This clonotype has more than one count but fewer than ten. The chain uses TRBV7-9 and TRBJ2-4; possible D gene TRBD2, 5 bases. The CDR3 is made up of 15 amino acids. V was shortened by 0 bases and J by 1 base, with 7 bases between the two germline ends. The germline V gene has CDR1 SEHNR and CDR2 FQNEAQ (reference sequence). The CDR3 region is CASSLATRAKNIQYF. The CDR3 nucleotides read TGTGCCAGCAGCTTAGCTACTAGGGCCAAAAACATTCAGTACTTC.

V and J are TRBV14 and TRBJ2-5; D is possibly TRBD2 (5 bases). The J call is doubtful: the DNA matches TRBJ2-7 better. Germline CDR1 and CDR2: SGHDN and FVKESK. This CDR3 is 16 amino acids long. This CDR3 reads CASSQDIRDGSYEQYF. CDR3 in DNA: TGTGCCAGCAGCCAAGACATCCGGGATGGGTCCTACGAGCAGTACTTC.

In this sample, this clonotype turned up a few times. The rearrangement uses TRBV4-1 and TRBJ2-3; 9 bases match TRBD2. Germline V lookup: CDR1 MGHRA, CDR2 YSYEKL. CDR3 size: 16 residues. V shed 0 bases and J 2 bases; nucleotides not matched to a gene: 3. The CDR3 DNA reads TGCGCCAGCAGCCAAGAGGGACTAGCACACACAGATACGCAGTATTTT. It codes for CASSQEGLAHTDTQYF.

V usage is TRBV7-9 and J usage is TRBJ1-1, with D perhaps TRBD1 (5 bases). V was clipped by 7 bases and J by 3 bases, with 15 bases between them. This CDR3 region has 14 residues. Germline CDR1 and CDR2: SEHNR and FQNEAQ (reference sequence). DNA of the CDR3: TGTGCCAGCACCCAGGGTGCGGGGTACACTGAAGCTTTCTTT. This translates into CASTQGAGYTEAFF.

This clonotype was picked up a small number of times. The chain recombines TRBV6-2 or TRBV6-3 with TRBJ1-1; TRBD1 aligns across 7 bases. The V gene end was trimmed by 3 bases and the J gene end by 4 bases; junction bases not matched to a gene: 11. This CDR3 has 16 amino acids. Germline V gene lookup returns CDR1 MNHEY and CDR2 SVGEGT. The CDR3 DNA reads as TGTGCCAGCAGTTATATCCCCGCCCCAGGGGGCACTGAAGCTTTCTTT. Its protein is CASSYIPAPGGTEAFF.

This clonotype was seen ten or more times. V and J are TRBV20-1 and TRBJ2-1; 8 bases are shared with TRBD1. The CDR3 loop spans 14 amino acids. V trimming: 3 bases; J trimming: 4 bases; junction bases outside the gene matches: 5. Germline V gene lookup returns CDR1 DFQATT and CDR2 SNEGSKA (reference sequence). This CDR3 is CSARSDRGYNEQFF. The DNA of the CDR3 is TGCAGTGCTAGGAGCGACAGGGGTTACAATGAGCAGTTCTTC.

This clonotype was observed a handful of times. This rearrangement joins TRBV7-9 to TRBJ2-3, with TRBD2 as a possible D gene (6 bases). V shed 5 bases and J shed 1 base, with 16 bases lying between them. Germline V gene sequence: CDR1 SEHNR, CDR2 FQNEAQ (reference sequence). CDR3 length: 16 amino acids. CDR3: CASSPPWREGTDTQYF. CDR3 coding DNA: TGTGCCAGCAGCCCACCCTGGAGGGAAGGCACAGATACGCAGTATTTT.

The rearrangement links TRBV27 to TRBJ2-5, with TRBD2 identical over 7 bases. With V trimmed by 3 bases and J by 4 bases, 5 bases remained unmatched. This CDR3 is 14 amino acids long. In germline, CDR1 is MNHEY, CDR2 SMNVEV (reference sequence). CDR3 in DNA: TGTGCCAGCAGTTTTATGGGGGGGGGAGAGACCCAGTACTTC. Translating it yields CASSFMGGGETQYF.

In its sample, this clonotype was seen a few times. The chain uses TRBV7-9 and TRBJ2-5; 10 bases are shared with TRBD1. The CDR3 spans 16 residues. The germline gives CDR1 SEHNR, CDR2 FQNEAQ (reference sequence). The V gene end was trimmed by 1 base and the J gene end by 4 bases; junction bases not matched to a gene: 6. The CDR3 is CASSLDRQGARETQYF. Here the CDR3 DNA reads TGTGCCAGCAGCTTAGATAGACAGGGGGCAAGAGAGACCCAGTACTTC. Full variable domain (outside the CDR3, taken from reference TRBV7-9 and TRBJ2-5): DTGVSQNPRHKITKRGQNVTFRCDPISEHNRLYWYRQTLGQGPEFLTYFQNEAQLEKSRLLSDRFSAERPKGSFSTLEIQRTEQGDSAMYLCASSLDRQGARETQYFGPGTRLLVL.

The chain is built from TRBV12-3 or TRBV12-4 and TRBJ2-4; possibly TRBD1 for D (5 bases). The CDR3 consists of 13 residues. Trimming removed 6 bases at V and 13 bases at J, with 19 bases between. CDR3 protein: CASSLQDYPEQYF. CDR3 nucleotide sequence: TGTGCCAGCAGCCTACAGGATTACCCTGAGCAGTACTTC.

The sample holds one count of this clonotype. The chain has TRBV28 and TRBJ2-1, with TRBD2 as a possible D gene (5 bases). V lost 3 bases, J lost 3 bases, and 9 bases lay in between. CDR3 size: 14 residues. Germline CDR1 MDHEN, CDR2 SYDVKM. CDR3 sequence reads: CASSLRALYNEQFF. CDR3 nucleotide sequence: TGTGCCAGCAGTTTGCGGGCCCTCTACAATGAGCAGTTCTTC.